The 22 T cell receptor beta chains below were found in one sample sequenced in a study of regulatory T cells in long-lasting Graves disease. The TCR beta library used iRepertoire HTBI primers with Arm-PCR amplification of CDR3. TCRdb passed the multiplex PCR reads through MiXCR, listing each CDR3 protein once. Among some 410,000 distinct CDR3 sequences listed, roughly 15% were seen once. Indicated time point: newly diagnosed GD, antithyroid drugs for less than 3 months. PBMC RNA was the source of the TCR library. The sample was also reused in another study, on T cells in Graves' hyperthyroidism and ophthalmopathy.

This material consisted of peripheral blood mononuclear cells (PBMCs), taken at new diagnosis, from a patient treated with antithyroid drugs. Source of these receptors: a woman in her twenties or thirties with Graves disease.

This clonotype was detected a few times. This rearrangement joins TRBV12-3 or TRBV12-4 to TRBJ1-2, with TRBD1 matching 9 bases. V lost 3 bases, J lost 1 base, and 9 bases stayed unmatched. The CDR3 loop spans 17 amino acids. CDR3 DNA sequence: TGTGCCAGCAGTTTGGAGGGGACAGGGAGGATTAACTATGGCTACACCTTC. Its protein is CASSLEGTGRINYGYTF.

To note about this clonotype: A much larger clone differs by one base, so this may be a read error. This sequence joins TRBV28 and TRBJ1-5; weak D call: TRBD1 (5 bases). Germline V CDR1 and CDR2: MDHEN, SYDVKM. The CDR3 is 13 amino acids. The CDR3, as DNA: TGTGCCGGCAGTTTGGGGGATCCTCAGCCCCAGCATTTT. Amino acids: CAGSLGDPQPQHF.

This clonotype was observed at least ten times. This rearrangement joins TRBV7-3 to TRBJ1-5, with 8 positions matching TRBD1. This CDR3 is built from 17 residues. From germline, CDR1 is SGHTA and CDR2 FQGTGA. V shed 5 bases and J 3 bases; nucleotides not matched to a gene: 12. CDR3 sequence (DNA): TGTGCCAGCAGCCCGCCGGACAGGGAATACCCCAATCAGCCCCAGCATTTT. It yields the protein CASSPPDREYPNQPQHF.

This clonotype was seen only a few times. The V gene is TRBV9, the J gene TRBJ2-1, with 13 bases fitting TRBD2. The CDR3 is 16 amino acids. The ends lost 3 bases at V and 5 bases at J; junction bases unmatched: 5. The germline V gene encodes CDR1 SGDLS and CDR2 YYNGEE. CDR3 coding DNA: TGTGCCAGCAGCGGACTAGCGGGAGGAACTGACAATGAGCAGTTCTTC. Its protein is CASSGLAGGTDNEQFF.

The V gene is TRBV10-3, the J gene TRBJ1-1, with D hard to call. The ends were cut back, 3 bases at V and 1 base at J, with 9 bases in the middle. This CDR3 region has 14 residues. Germline V gives CDR1 ENHRY, CDR2 SYGVKD. Here the CDR3 DNA reads TGTGCCATCAGTGAAGTCAGTCCGAACACTGAAGCTTTCTTT. As protein: CAISEVSPNTEAFF.

This clonotype has only a few counts. The chain links TRBV10-3 to TRBJ2-7; TRBD2 aligns across 13 bases. V lost 7 bases, J lost 6 bases, and 9 bases stayed unmatched. Germline V CDR1 and CDR2: ENHRY, SYGVKD. The CDR3 consists of 15 residues. CDR3 protein: CAITPGLAGDGEQYF. CDR3 in DNA: TGTGCCATCACCCCAGGACTAGCGGGAGATGGCGAGCAGTACTTC.

The V call is TRBV7-2, the J call TRBJ2-1, with 16 nucleotides matching TRBD2. Germline V gives CDR1 SGHTA, CDR2 FQGNSA. Trimming cost V 6 bases and J 4 bases; bases outside gene matches: 3. The CDR3 is 16 amino acids. The CDR3 loop is CASRGLAGGRYNEQFF. The CDR3 DNA follows: TGTGCCAGCAGGGGACTAGCGGGAGGGCGTTACAATGAGCAGTTCTTC.

This clonotype was counted many times. J is TRBJ2-1 and V is TRBV5-1, with 9 positions matching TRBD1. The CDR3 is made up of 16 amino acids. Germline assignment: CDR1 SGHRS and CDR2 YFSETQ. With V trimmed by 3 bases and J by 7 bases, 11 bases remained unmatched. Written as DNA, the CDR3 is TGCGCCAGCAGCTCGGGAGACAGGGGGTCAGGGAATGAGCAGTTCTTC. The encoded protein is CASSSGDRGSGNEQFF.

Remarks on this clonotype: A much more abundant neighbour one base away suggests this may be a read error. No conserved phenylalanine or tryptophan is present at the end of the CDR3, so a read error is the likely explanation. The chain links TRBV29-1 to TRBJ2-5; 8 bases agree with TRBD2. The germline V gene encodes CDR1 SQVTM and CDR2 ANQGSEA. V trimming: 5 bases; J trimming: 7 bases; junction bases outside the gene matches: 12. The CDR3 consists of 14 residues. The CDR3 sequence: CSVKEGLVFGTQYL. The CDR3 DNA reads as TGCAGCGTTAAGGAGGGACTAGTTTTCGGGACCCAGTACCTC.

This clonotype was seen repeatedly, ten times or more. The V and J genes are TRBV18 and TRBJ2-5; the match to TRBD1 covers 7 bases. Germline-derived CDR1 and CDR2 are KGHSH and LQKENI. CDR3 length equals 13 residues. The V segment lost 6 bases and the J segment 4 bases; nucleotides outside the gene matches: 5. The CDR3 spells CASSTGIGETQYF. CDR3 DNA sequence: TGTGCCAGCTCGACAGGGATTGGAGAGACCCAGTACTTC.

This clonotype came up many times. J is TRBJ2-7 and V is TRBV7-3, with TRBD2 matching over 7 bases. Germline assignment: CDR1 SGHTA and CDR2 FQGTGA. This CDR3 region has 13 residues. V lost 5 bases and J lost 6; bases outside the gene matches: 7. The CDR3 DNA follows: TGTGCCAGCAGCCCCAGACTAGCTTCCGAGCAGTACTTC. Residues: CASSPRLASEQYF.

This clonotype showed up many times. This chain connects TRBV18 to TRBJ1-1; D unclear. Germline values: CDR1 KGHSH, CDR2 LQKENI. The CDR3 is 12 amino acids. The V end was cut by 3 bases, the J end by 6 bases, with 8 bases between. CDR3 bases: TGTGCCAGCTCACCGTGGGGATCTGAAGCTTTCTTT. Amino acid sequence: CASSPWGSEAFF.

This clonotype was seen more than once but under ten times. A read error may be the cause here, since a much bigger clone is one base away. V and J are TRBV18 and TRBJ1-1, with a weak D call TRBD1 (5 bases). The germline V gene has CDR1 KGHSH and CDR2 LQKENI. The CDR3 runs 12 residues. The V end was cut by 3 bases, the J end by 5 bases, with 7 bases between. CDR3 sequence (DNA): TGTGCCAGCTCACCGGGACGGACTGAAGCTTTCTTT. It specifies CASSPGRTEAFF.

Many counts were recorded for this clonotype. The chain links TRBV13 to TRBJ2-1; unclear D gene. This CDR3 is 9 amino acids long. The V and J ends lost 11 bases and 7 bases respectively, with 6 bases between them. CDR1 and CDR2 (germline): PRHDT, FYEKMQ (reference sequence). The CDR3 nucleotides read TGTGCCGGCCGGAATGAGCAGTTCTTC. It encodes CAGRNEQFF.

This clonotype was counted many times. The rearrangement uses TRBV12-3 or TRBV12-4 and TRBJ2-3; D gene uncertain. The CDR3 spans 14 residues. The V gene lost 5 bases and the J gene lost 0 bases, with 9 bases spanning the gap. The CDR3 DNA reads TGTGCCAGCAGTACTACTTCTAGCACAGATACGCAGTATTTT. This gives the protein CASSTTSSTDTQYF.

A word on this clonotype: This likely came from a read error, as a far larger clone is one base away. V is TRBV9 and J is TRBJ2-5; D unresolved. CDR1 is SGDLS, CDR2 YYNGEE, per germline. The CDR3 is 13 residues long. Trimming left V 4 bases short and J 11 bases short, with 18 bases between. The CDR3 here is CASSQDRAGEQYF. DNA of the CDR3: TGTGCCAGCAGCCAAGATCGCGCAGGAGAGCAGTACTTC.

With respect to this clonotype: At one of its ends the junction is not consistent with the germline gene, which may arise from a read error. The CDR3 reads CASTLKREWLYNDQFF. The CDR3, as DNA: TGTGCCAGCACCCTCAAGCGGGAGTGGCTTTACAATGACCAGTTCTTC. The genes are TRBV7-2 and TRBJ2-1; 8 bases map to TRBD2. Per the germline V gene, CDR1 is SGHTA and CDR2 is FQGNSA. This CDR3 contains 16 residues.

This clonotype was picked up many times. This chain uses TRBV2 with TRBJ2-3, with D unresolved. V lost 8 bases to trimming and J lost 4 bases, with 7 bases between them. CDR1 SNHLY and CDR2 FYNNEI come from the germline V gene. The CDR3 has 11 residues. This chain's CDR3 is CASFKSDTQYF. DNA for the CDR3: TGTGCCAGCTTCAAGTCAGATACGCAGTATTTT.

This clonotype has ten or more counts. The chain is built from TRBV18 and TRBJ1-3; the match to TRBD1 covers 8 bases. The CDR3 length is 16 residues. V dropped 3 bases and J dropped 0; count of bases not matched to a gene: 4. CDR1 and CDR2 (germline): KGHSH, LQKENI. The CDR3 is CASSPGQGVSGNTIYF. The CDR3 DNA is TGTGCCAGCTCACCCGGACAGGGAGTCTCTGGAAACACCATATATTTT.

The sample holds many counts of this clonotype. The chain carries TRBV28 and TRBJ2-1; 9 positions agree with TRBD2. The CDR3 sequence is 15 residues long. V lost 6 bases and J lost 13; bases outside the gene matches: 16. Germline loops: CDR1 MDHEN, CDR2 SYDVKM. CDR3 in DNA: TGTGCCAGCAGCGTTACTAGCGGGCCGACAATGAATCAGTTCTTC. Protein: CASSVTSGPTMNQFF.

This clonotype was picked up a small number of times. The chain uses TRBV9 and TRBJ2-7; TRBD1 or TRBD2 may be the D gene (6 bases each). This CDR3 has 14 amino acids. Trimming cost V 7 bases and J 5 bases, with 19 bases left between them. CDR1 SGDLS and CDR2 YYNGEE come from the germline V gene. The CDR3 protein is CASGRRLGGNEQYF. In nucleotides, the CDR3 is TGTGCCAGCGGCCGGAGGCTAGGGGGGAACGAGCAGTACTTC.

The genes are TRBV20-1 and TRBJ1-2, with 8 bases aligning to TRBD1. CDR1 DFQATT and CDR2 SNEGSKA come from the germline V gene (reference sequence). With V trimmed by 3 bases and J by 6 bases, 12 bases remained unmatched. The CDR3 has 15 amino acids. Here the CDR3 reads CSASRRSGGWDGYTF. The DNA of the CDR3 is TGCAGTGCTAGCCGAAGATCAGGGGGCTGGGATGGCTACACCTTC.